The rows below give T cell receptor beta chains drawn from one sample of a study of Graves' ophthalmopathy and Graves' hyperthyroidism. Via MiXCR, TCRdb re-called the multiplex PCR reads, giving one row per CDR3 protein. Seen here are about 740,000 distinct CDR3 sequences, around 40% observed once, and the top ten hold 40% to 45%. The sample comprised peripheral blood. Every receptor here comes from an adult man with Graves' ophthalmopathy. Both conserved end residues are trimmed from each CDR3. Each record gives: J gene, clone size, D gene, V gene, CDR3 protein. The D gene is left open where the match is weak. Size is stated for part of the rows, as once, few or many counts, or as a class when the clone is expanded.

j_gene: TRBJ2-7; abundance: many; d_gene: -; v_gene: TRBV29-1; CDR3aa: SVERSSYEQY
j_gene: TRBJ1-2; abundance: few; d_gene: TRBD1; v_gene: TRBV7-2; CDR3aa: ASSQEDRGRGGYT
j_gene: TRBJ1-2; abundance: -; d_gene: -; v_gene: TRBV18; CDR3aa: ASSPGQQYGYT
j_gene: TRBJ2-7; abundance: few; d_gene: TRBD2; v_gene: TRBV7-9; CDR3aa: ASSGGLSAEQY
j_gene: TRBJ1-1; abundance: -; d_gene: TRBD1; v_gene: TRBV10-3; CDR3aa: AISGQGTNTEAF
j_gene: TRBJ2-7; abundance: -; d_gene: -; v_gene: TRBV11-3; CDR3aa: ASSLVGSKRSYEQY
j_gene: TRBJ1-2; abundance: many; d_gene: TRBD1; v_gene: TRBV7-9; CDR3aa: AIERDRGSGYT
j_gene: TRBJ1-5; abundance: -; d_gene: -; v_gene: TRBV20-1; CDR3aa: SATHRVGNQPQH
j_gene: TRBJ1-2; abundance: -; d_gene: -; v_gene: TRBV7-9; CDR3aa: ASSLAGGSYYGYT
j_gene: TRBJ1-1; abundance: -; d_gene: TRBD1; v_gene: TRBV29-1; CDR3aa: SAGQVMNTEAF
j_gene: TRBJ2-1; abundance: -; d_gene: -; v_gene: TRBV24-1; CDR3aa: ATSDPWTGEQF
j_gene: TRBJ1-6; abundance: -; d_gene: -; v_gene: TRBV2; CDR3aa: ASSDWAGAYSPLH
j_gene: TRBJ2-2; abundance: -; d_gene: -; v_gene: TRBV20-1; CDR3aa: SASLARGGTGELF
j_gene: TRBJ2-5; abundance: -; d_gene: -; v_gene: TRBV6-1; CDR3aa: ASSYVEGIETQY
j_gene: TRBJ2-2; abundance: once; d_gene: TRBD2; v_gene: TRBV2; CDR3aa: ASSLAGGPPAGELF
j_gene: TRBJ1-5; abundance: few; d_gene: -; v_gene: TRBV7-8; CDR3aa: ASSRGGTSHQPQH
j_gene: TRBJ1-5; abundance: few; d_gene: -; v_gene: TRBV2; CDR3aa: ASSRSATTNQPQH
j_gene: TRBJ2-7; abundance: once; d_gene: -; v_gene: TRBV20-1; CDR3aa: SATDYEQY
j_gene: TRBJ2-5; abundance: few; d_gene: -; v_gene: TRBV12-3/TRBV12-4; CDR3aa: ASTLTASSQVETQY
j_gene: TRBJ2-6; abundance: -; d_gene: -; v_gene: TRBV25-1; CDR3aa: ASSDSEGGVPSGANVLT
j_gene: TRBJ2-5; abundance: -; d_gene: -; v_gene: TRBV7-9; CDR3aa: ASSLRDTGKETQY
j_gene: TRBJ1-2; abundance: many; d_gene: TRBD1; v_gene: TRBV11-2; CDR3aa: ASSDGTGRTSYT
j_gene: TRBJ2-2; abundance: -; d_gene: TRBD1; v_gene: TRBV24-1; CDR3aa: ATSDPSGGRVTGELF
j_gene: TRBJ2-7; abundance: -; d_gene: TRBD2; v_gene: TRBV5-1; CDR3aa: ASQSVAGGERYEQY
j_gene: TRBJ1-5; abundance: many; d_gene: -; v_gene: TRBV10-2; CDR3aa: ASRPRRGRQPQH
j_gene: TRBJ1-5; abundance: -; d_gene: -; v_gene: TRBV5-1; CDR3aa: ASSQDRMQGRNQPQH
j_gene: TRBJ1-2; abundance: many; d_gene: -; v_gene: TRBV24-1; CDR3aa: ATSDADRDYGYT
j_gene: TRBJ1-1; abundance: -; d_gene: TRBD1; v_gene: TRBV29-1; CDR3aa: SVLGQAVYTEAF
j_gene: TRBJ2-2; abundance: once; d_gene: -; v_gene: TRBV25-1; CDR3aa: ASSARPTTTGELF
j_gene: TRBJ2-5; abundance: -; d_gene: -; v_gene: TRBV7-9; CDR3aa: ASSPRSEGSKTQY
j_gene: TRBJ2-7; abundance: -; d_gene: TRBD1; v_gene: TRBV29-1; CDR3aa: SVDGADRDSYEQY
j_gene: TRBJ1-1; abundance: many; d_gene: -; v_gene: TRBV9; CDR3aa: ASSVWSSNTEAF
j_gene: TRBJ1-6; abundance: -; d_gene: TRBD1; v_gene: TRBV10-3; CDR3aa: ATGTGSNSPLH
j_gene: TRBJ2-5; abundance: -; d_gene: TRBD2; v_gene: TRBV20-1; CDR3aa: SAHPLAGGPVETQY
j_gene: TRBJ1-4; abundance: -; d_gene: TRBD1; v_gene: TRBV6-5; CDR3aa: ASSMDRRLEKLF
j_gene: TRBJ2-1; abundance: -; d_gene: -; v_gene: TRBV7-9; CDR3aa: ASTPLSRDEQF
j_gene: TRBJ2-5; abundance: -; d_gene: -; v_gene: TRBV28; CDR3aa: ASNKVGGRETQY
j_gene: TRBJ2-5; abundance: -; d_gene: -; v_gene: TRBV2; CDR3aa: ASAPRGGHETQY
j_gene: TRBJ2-7; abundance: many; d_gene: -; v_gene: TRBV28; CDR3aa: ASTEVADQQY
j_gene: TRBJ1-2; abundance: many; d_gene: -; v_gene: TRBV7-9; CDR3aa: ASSPAGDGYT
j_gene: TRBJ1-1; abundance: once; d_gene: -; v_gene: TRBV10-3; CDR3aa: AISYAVNTEAF